This TCR beta chain was captured by sequencing in a study of blood T cells in healthy people across ages. General study results and limits: Greater diversity and more naive CD4+ cells were seen in long-lived donors than in aged donors.

Next came a second PCR, run for about 7 to 12 cycles, which used a sample-barcoded 5' primer along with a J-beta primer mix. Each CDR3 protein is one row after TCRdb ran MiXCR on the 5' RACE reads. The data show under 2,000,000 distinct CDR3 sequences, approximately 50% seen once. Turning to this clonotype: Its antigen remains unknown.

V was pared by 3 bases and J by 3 bases, with 7 bases of the junction left unmatched. The CDR3 runs to 16 residues. CDR1 is MNHEY and CDR2 is SMNVEV in the germline V gene (reference sequence). The receptor comes from a woman in her 40s in good health. The sample was blood. The chain is built from TRBV27 and TRBJ1-4, with 7 nucleotides matching TRBD1. The DNA for the CDR3 is TGTGCCAGCAGTTTGGCTTATGGGACAGCTAATGAAAAACTGTTTTTT. Translating it yields CASSLAYGTANEKLFF.